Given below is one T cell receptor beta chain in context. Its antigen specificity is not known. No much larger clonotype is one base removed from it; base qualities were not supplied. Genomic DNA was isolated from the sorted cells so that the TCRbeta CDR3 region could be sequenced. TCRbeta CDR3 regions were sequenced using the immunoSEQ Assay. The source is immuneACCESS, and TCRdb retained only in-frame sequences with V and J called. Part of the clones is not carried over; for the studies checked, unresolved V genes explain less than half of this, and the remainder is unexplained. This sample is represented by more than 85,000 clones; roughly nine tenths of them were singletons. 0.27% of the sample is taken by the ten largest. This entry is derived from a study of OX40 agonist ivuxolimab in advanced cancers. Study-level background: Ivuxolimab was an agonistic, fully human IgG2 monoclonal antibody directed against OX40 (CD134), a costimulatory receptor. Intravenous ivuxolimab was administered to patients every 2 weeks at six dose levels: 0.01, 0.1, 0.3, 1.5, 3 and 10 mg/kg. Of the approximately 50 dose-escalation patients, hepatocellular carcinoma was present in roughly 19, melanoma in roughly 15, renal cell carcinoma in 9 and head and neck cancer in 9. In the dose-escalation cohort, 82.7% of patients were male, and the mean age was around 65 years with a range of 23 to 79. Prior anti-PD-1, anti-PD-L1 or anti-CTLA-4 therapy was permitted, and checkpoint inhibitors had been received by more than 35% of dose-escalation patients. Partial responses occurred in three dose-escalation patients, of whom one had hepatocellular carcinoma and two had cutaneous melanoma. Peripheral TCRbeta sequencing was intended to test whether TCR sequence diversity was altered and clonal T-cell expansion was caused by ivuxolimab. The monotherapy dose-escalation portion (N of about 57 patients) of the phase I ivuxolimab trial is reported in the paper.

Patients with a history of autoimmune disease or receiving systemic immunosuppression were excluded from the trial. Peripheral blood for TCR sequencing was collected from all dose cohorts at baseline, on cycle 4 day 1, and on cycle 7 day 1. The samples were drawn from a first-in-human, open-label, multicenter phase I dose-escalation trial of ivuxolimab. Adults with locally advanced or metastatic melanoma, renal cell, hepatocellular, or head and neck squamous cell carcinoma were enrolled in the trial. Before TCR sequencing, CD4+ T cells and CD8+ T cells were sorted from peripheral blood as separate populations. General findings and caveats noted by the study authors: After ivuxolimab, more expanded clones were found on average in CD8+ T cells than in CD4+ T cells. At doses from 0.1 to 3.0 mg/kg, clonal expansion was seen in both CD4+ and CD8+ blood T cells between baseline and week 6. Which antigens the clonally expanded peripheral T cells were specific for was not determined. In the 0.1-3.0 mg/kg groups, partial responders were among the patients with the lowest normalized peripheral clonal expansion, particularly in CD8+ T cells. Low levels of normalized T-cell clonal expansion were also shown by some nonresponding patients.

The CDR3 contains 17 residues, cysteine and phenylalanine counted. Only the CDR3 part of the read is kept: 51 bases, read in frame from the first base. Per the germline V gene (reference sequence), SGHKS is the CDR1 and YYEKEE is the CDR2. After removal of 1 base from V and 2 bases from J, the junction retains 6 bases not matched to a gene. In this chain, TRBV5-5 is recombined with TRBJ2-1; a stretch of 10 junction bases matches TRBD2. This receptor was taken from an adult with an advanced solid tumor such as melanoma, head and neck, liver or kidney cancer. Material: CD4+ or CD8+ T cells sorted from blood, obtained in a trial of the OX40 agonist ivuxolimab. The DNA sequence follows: TGTGCCAGCAGCTTGAGAGAAAGCGGGGGGGCCTACAATGAGCAGTTCTTC. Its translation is CASSLRESGGAYNEQFF.